A selection of T cell receptor beta chains follows, all from one sample in a study of shared clonotypes between healthy human individuals. Repertoires were generated with immunoSEQ multiplex PCR, while TCRdb's copy carries only in-frame clones and drops some. Here the sample spans roughly 1,800,000 clones, around 96% being singletons. Sequencing input: naive CD8+ T cells sorted from blood. The source of these receptors is a young man in good health. CDR3s include the opening cysteine and the closing phenylalanine or tryptophan. D genes are given only for firm matches. Size tells how often a clone was seen (once, few, many) or the class of an expanded clone, and some rows leave it out.

TRBV4-3	TRBJ2-3	-	-	TGCGCCAGCAGCCGTACTAGTTTTAGCACAGATACGCAGTATTTT	CASSRTSFSTDTQYF
TRBV27	TRBJ2-7	-	TRBD1	TGTGCCAGCAGTCTCGGTGTGGACAGGGGCTCCTACGAGCAGTACTTC	CASSLGVDRGSYEQYF
TRBV5-4	TRBJ2-7	-	TRBD2	TGTGCCAGCAGCCCGGTAGCGGGAGGCTACGAGCAGTACTTC	CASSPVAGGYEQYF
TRBV13	TRBJ2-1	-	-	TGTGCCAGCAGCTGGCCCGGACTCCCCCCATACAATGAGCAGTTCTTC	CASSWPGLPPYNEQFF
TRBV15	TRBJ2-5	-	TRBD2	TGTGCCACCAGTGTTCCGGGACTAGAAGAGACCCAGTACTTC	CATSVPGLEETQYF
TRBV6-1	TRBJ1-2	-	-	TGTGCCAGCAGTGAAGCGCTTCAATGGCCCACGCACTATGGCTACACCTTC	CASSEALQWPTHYGYTF
TRBV19	TRBJ2-1	-	TRBD2	TGTGCCAGTAGTACCCCCGGCGGGAGTTTCGACAATGAGCAGTTCTTC	CASSTPGGSFDNEQFF
TRBV13	TRBJ2-3	-	-	TGTGCCAGCAGCCCCGGCACAGATACGCAGTATTTT	CASSPGTDTQYF
TRBV2	TRBJ2-7	-	TRBD2	TGTGCCAGCAGTGAAAACCCCCCAGCGGGAGAGTCCTACGAGCAGTACTTC	CASSENPPAGESYEQYF
TRBV2	TRBJ1-4	-	-	TGTGCCAGCAGTGAAGAGGACTGGGAAAAACTGTTTTTT	CASSEEDWEKLFF
TRBV28	TRBJ1-5	-	-	TGTGCCAGCAGTTTAGAAGGGGTAGGTCAGCCCCAGCATTTT	CASSLEGVGQPQHF
TRBV7-9	TRBJ2-1	-	TRBD2	TGTGCCAGCAGCTCGACTAACGGACTAGCGGGTGGATCATACAATGAGCAGTTCTTC	CASSSTNGLAGGSYNEQFF
TRBV6-1	TRBJ1-2	-	-	TGTGCCAGCAGTGAAGTCTCGGTCTTGATCAGGCTCTCCGGGGGCTACACCTTC	CASSEVSVLIRLSGGYTF
TRBV11-3	TRBJ2-7	-	-	TGTGCCAGCAGCTTCTGGCTAGGGCGGGGGCCGACACCCTCCTACGAGCAGTACTTC	CASSFWLGRGPTPSYEQYF
TRBV7-9	TRBJ2-3	-	TRBD1	TGTGCCAGCAGCCCCAGGGGGAGCACAGATACGCAGTATTTT	CASSPRGSTDTQYF
TRBV9	TRBJ2-7	-	-	TGTGCCAGCAGCCAGGGGACCACCTACGAGCAGTACTTC	CASSQGTTYEQYF
TRBV25-1	TRBJ2-1	-	-	TGTGCCAGCGGATCAAGGAGACCGCGGTGTTTCTTC	CASGSRRPRCFF
TRBV30	TRBJ1-4	-	-	TGTGCCTGGAGTGTGGGGGGAGGGGAAAAACTGTTTTTT	CAWSVGGGEKLFF
TRBV29-1	TRBJ2-7	-	TRBD1	TGCAGCGTTGAAGCGCTGAAGACAGGGGTCTCCTACGAGCAGTACTTC	CSVEALKTGVSYEQYF
TRBV5-4	TRBJ1-4	once	-	TGTGCCAGCAGCTTGGCCGGGGAGGATGAAAAACTGTTTTTT	CASSLAGEDEKLFF
TRBV28	TRBJ2-5	once	-	TGTGCCAGCAGTTTAGGGACCCGAACAGAGGAGACCCAGTACTTC	CASSLGTRTEETQYF
TRBV6-5	TRBJ2-5	-	-	TGTGCCAGCAGTTACTCGGGGCAAGAGACCCAGTACTTC	CASSYSGQETQYF
TRBV29-1	TRBJ2-1	-	-	TGCAGCGTTGAAGGGACAGTTAGCTCCTACAATGAGCAGTTCTTC	CSVEGTVSSYNEQFF
TRBV7-2	TRBJ1-6	-	-	TGTGCCGCGGGGGGGGCGGAAACCAACTATAATTCACCCCTCCACTTT	CAAGGAETNYNSPLHF
TRBV6-5	TRBJ2-2	-	-	TGTGCCAGCAGTTACACAGGCACCGGGGAGCTGTTTTTT	CASSYTGTGELFF
TRBV27	TRBJ1-4	-	-	TGTGCCAGCAGCATAGTGCGGGCAACTAATGAAAAACTGTTTTTT	CASSIVRATNEKLFF
TRBV5-1	TRBJ1-2	-	TRBD1	TGCGCCAGCAGCTTGGCGGCAGGGGGCGCTGGCTATGGCTACACCTTC	CASSLAAGGAGYGYTF
TRBV13	TRBJ2-3	once	-	TGTGCCAGCAGCCCCGAGGGTAGCGCGTGGGGCACAGATACGCAGTATTTT	CASSPEGSAWGTDTQYF